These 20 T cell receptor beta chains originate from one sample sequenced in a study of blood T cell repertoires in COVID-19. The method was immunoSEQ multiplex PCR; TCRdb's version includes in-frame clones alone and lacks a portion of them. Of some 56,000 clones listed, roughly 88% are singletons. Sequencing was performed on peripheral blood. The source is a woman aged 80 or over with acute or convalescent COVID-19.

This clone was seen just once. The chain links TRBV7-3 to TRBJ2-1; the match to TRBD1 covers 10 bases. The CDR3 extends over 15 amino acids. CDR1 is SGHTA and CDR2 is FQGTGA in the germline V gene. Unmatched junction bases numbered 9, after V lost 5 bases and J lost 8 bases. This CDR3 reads CASSQSGTGVHEQFF. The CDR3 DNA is TGTGCCAGCAGCCAATCCGGGACAGGGGTCCATGAGCAGTTCTTC.

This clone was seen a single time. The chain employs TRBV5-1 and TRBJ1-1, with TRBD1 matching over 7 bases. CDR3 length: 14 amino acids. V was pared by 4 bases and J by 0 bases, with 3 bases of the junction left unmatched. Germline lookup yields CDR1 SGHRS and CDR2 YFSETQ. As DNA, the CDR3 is TGCGCCAGCAGCCCGGACAGGATGAACACTGAAGCTTTCTTT. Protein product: CASSPDRMNTEAFF.

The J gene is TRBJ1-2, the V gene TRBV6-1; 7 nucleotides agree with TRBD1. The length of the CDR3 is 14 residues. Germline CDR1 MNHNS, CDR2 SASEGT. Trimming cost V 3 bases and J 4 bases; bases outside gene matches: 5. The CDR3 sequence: CASSEWGQSYGYTF. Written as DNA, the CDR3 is TGTGCCAGCAGTGAGTGGGGACAGAGCTATGGCTACACCTTC.

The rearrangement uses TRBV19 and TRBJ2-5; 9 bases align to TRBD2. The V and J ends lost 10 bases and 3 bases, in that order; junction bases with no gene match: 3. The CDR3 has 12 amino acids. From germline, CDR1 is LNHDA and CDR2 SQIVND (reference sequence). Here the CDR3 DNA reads TGTGCCACTGGACTAGCGAAAGAGACCCAGTACTTC. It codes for CATGLAKETQYF.

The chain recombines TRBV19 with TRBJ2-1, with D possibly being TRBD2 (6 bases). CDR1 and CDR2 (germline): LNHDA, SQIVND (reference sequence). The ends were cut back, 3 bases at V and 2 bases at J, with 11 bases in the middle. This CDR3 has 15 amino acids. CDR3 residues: CASSMSAGTYNEQFF. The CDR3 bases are TGTGCCAGTAGTATGTCCGCGGGGACCTACAATGAGCAGTTCTTC.

The CDR3 sequence is CASSLARQVAGELFF. Written as DNA, the CDR3 is TGTGCCAGCAGCTTAGCGCGCCAAGTAGCCGGGGAGCTGTTTTTT. The rearrangement links TRBV11-2 to TRBJ2-2; D ambiguous. The V gene's germline CDR1 is SGHAT and CDR2 FQNNGV. V was shortened by 1 base and J by 6 bases, with 12 bases between the two germline ends. The CDR3 is 15 residues long.

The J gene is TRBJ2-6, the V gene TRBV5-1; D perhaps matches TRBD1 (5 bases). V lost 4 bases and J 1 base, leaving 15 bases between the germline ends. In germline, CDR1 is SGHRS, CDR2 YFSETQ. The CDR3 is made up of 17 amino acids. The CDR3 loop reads CASSRVPQGSGANVLTF. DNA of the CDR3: TGCGCCAGCAGCCGCGTCCCTCAGGGATCTGGGGCCAACGTCCTGACTTTC.

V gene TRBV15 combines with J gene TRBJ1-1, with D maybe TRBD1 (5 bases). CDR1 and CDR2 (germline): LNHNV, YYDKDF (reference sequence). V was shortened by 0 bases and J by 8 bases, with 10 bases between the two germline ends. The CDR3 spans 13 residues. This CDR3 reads CATSRDVRTEAFF. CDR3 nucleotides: TGTGCCACCAGCAGAGATGTCAGGACAGAAGCTTTCTTT.

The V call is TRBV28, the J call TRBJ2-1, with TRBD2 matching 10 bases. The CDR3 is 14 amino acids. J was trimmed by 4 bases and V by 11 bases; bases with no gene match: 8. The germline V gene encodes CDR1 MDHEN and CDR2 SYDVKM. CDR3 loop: CAGGSGGAYNEQFF. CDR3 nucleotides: TGTGCCGGGGGAAGCGGGGGGGCTTACAATGAGCAGTTCTTC.

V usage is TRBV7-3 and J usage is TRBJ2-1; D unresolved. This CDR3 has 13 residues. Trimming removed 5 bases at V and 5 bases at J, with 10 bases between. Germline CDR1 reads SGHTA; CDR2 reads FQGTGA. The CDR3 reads CASSRTSDNEQFF. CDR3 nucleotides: TGTGCCAGCAGCCGTACGTCGGACAATGAGCAGTTCTTC. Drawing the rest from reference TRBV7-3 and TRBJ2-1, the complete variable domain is GAGVSQTPSNKVTEKGKYVELRCDPISGHTALYWYRQSLGQGPEFLIYFQGTGAADDSGLPNDRFFAVRPEGSVSTLKIQRTERGDSAVYLCASSRTSDNEQFFGPGTRLTVL.

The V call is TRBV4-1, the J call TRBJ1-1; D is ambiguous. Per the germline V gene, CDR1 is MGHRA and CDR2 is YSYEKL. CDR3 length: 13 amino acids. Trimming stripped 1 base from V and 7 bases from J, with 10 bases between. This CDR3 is CASSQGPGLEAFF. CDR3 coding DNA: TGCGCCAGCAGCCAAGGGCCAGGACTTGAAGCTTTCTTT.

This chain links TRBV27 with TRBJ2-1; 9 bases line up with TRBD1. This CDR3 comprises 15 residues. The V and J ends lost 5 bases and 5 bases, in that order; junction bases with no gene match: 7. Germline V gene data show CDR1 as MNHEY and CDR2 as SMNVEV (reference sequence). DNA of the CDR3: TGTGCCAGCAGTATCGACAGGGGGATTCACAATGAGCAGTTCTTC. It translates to CASSIDRGIHNEQFF.

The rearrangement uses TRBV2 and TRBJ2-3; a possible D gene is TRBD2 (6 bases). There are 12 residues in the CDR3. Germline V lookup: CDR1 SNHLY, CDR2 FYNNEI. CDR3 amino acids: CVGGQDGGTQYF. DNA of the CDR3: TGTGTCGGCGGTCAAGACGGAGGGACGCAGTATTTT.

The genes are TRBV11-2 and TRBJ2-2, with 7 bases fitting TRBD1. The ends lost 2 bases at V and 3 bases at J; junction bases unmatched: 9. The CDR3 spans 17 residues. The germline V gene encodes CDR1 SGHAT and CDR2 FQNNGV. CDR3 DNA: TGTGCCAGCAGCTTATCCTCAGGGACAGTCGACACCGGGGAGCTGTTTTTT. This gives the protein CASSLSSGTVDTGELFF.

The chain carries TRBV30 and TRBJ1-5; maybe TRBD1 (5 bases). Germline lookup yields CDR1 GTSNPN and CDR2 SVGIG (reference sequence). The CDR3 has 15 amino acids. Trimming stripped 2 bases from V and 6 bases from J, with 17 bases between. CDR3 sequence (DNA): TGTGCCTGGAGTCCATACGGGGGGACGGTTCAGCCCCAGCATTTT. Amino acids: CAWSPYGGTVQPQHF.

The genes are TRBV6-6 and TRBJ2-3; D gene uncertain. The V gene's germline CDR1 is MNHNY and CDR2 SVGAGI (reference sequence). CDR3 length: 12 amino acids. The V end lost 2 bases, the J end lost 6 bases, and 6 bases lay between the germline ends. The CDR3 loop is CASSYQMDTQYF. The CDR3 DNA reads TGTGCCAGCAGTTACCAGATGGATACGCAGTATTTT.

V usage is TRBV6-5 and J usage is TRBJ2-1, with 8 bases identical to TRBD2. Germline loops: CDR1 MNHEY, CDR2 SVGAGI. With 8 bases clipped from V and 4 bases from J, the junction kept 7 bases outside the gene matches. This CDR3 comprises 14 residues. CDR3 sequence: CASSLAGSYNEQFF. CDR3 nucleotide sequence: TGTGCCAGCTCATTAGCGGGATCGTACAATGAGCAGTTCTTC.

CDR3: CASSLEQGSEQYF. The DNA for the CDR3 is TGTGCCAGCAGCTTAGAACAGGGCTCCGAGCAGTACTTC. The chain carries TRBV13 and TRBJ2-7, with D possibly being TRBD1 (6 bases). This CDR3 spans 13 amino acids. V lost 1 base, J lost 6 bases, and 10 bases lay in between. Germline CDR1 PRHDT, CDR2 FYEKMQ (reference sequence).

CDR3 nucleotides: TGTGCCAGCAGCGCGGACAGGTACCAAGAGACCCAGTACTTC. Its protein product is CASSADRYQETQYF. The chain joins TRBV9 to TRBJ2-5; TRBD1 matches at 7 bases. The CDR3 is made up of 14 amino acids. In germline, CDR1 is SGDLS, CDR2 YYNGEE. V was pared by 3 bases and J by 0 bases, with 2 bases of the junction left unmatched.

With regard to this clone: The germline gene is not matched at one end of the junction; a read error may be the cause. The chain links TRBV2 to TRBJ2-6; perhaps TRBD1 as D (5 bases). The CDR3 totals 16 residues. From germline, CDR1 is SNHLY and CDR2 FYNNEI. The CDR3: CASREGAGQGANVLTF. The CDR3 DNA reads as TGTGCCAGCAGAGAAGGGGCAGGGCAGGGGGCCAACGTCCTGACTTTC.